Following are 15 T cell receptor beta chains from one sample sequenced in a study of blood T cell repertoires in COVID-19. Measured with immunoSEQ multiplex PCR; TCRdb has only the in-frame clones, and not every one. Of roughly 250,000 clones in the sample, around nine tenths were seen once. The sample comprised PBMCs or T cells enriched from blood (not recorded which). These receptors were obtained from a woman younger than 30 who had recovered from COVID-19.

The rearrangement joins TRBV19 to TRBJ2-3, with 7 bases that match TRBD2. Germline trimming cut 4 bases from V and 4 bases from J; bases unmatched to any gene: 11. Germline-derived CDR1 and CDR2 are LNHDA and SQIVND (reference sequence). CDR3 size: 16 residues. In DNA, the CDR3 is TGTGCCAGTAGTACCCGGTGGGGGGGAGGACCAGATACGCAGTATTTT. It specifies CASSTRWGGGPDTQYF. Supplemented by reference TRBV19 and TRBJ2-3, the full variable domain reads DGGITQSPKYLFRKEGQNVTLSCEQNLNHDAMYWYRQDPGQGLRLIYYSQIVNDFQKGDIAEGYSVSREKKESFPLTVTSAQKNPTAFYLCASSTRWGGGPDTQYFGPGTRLTVL.

The gene calls are TRBV4-1 and TRBJ1-2; D is perhaps TRBD1 (5 bases). Trimming took off 0 bases at V and 5 bases at J, with 16 bases between the two ends. The CDR3 is made up of 16 amino acids. CDR1 MGHRA and CDR2 YSYEKL come from the germline V gene. CDR3: CASSQDLNRGGYGYTF. In nucleotides, the CDR3 is TGCGCCAGCAGCCAAGATTTAAACCGGGGGGGGTATGGCTACACCTTC.

J is TRBJ1-1 and V is TRBV19; 7 nucleotides align to TRBD1. From germline, CDR1 is LNHDA and CDR2 SQIVND (reference sequence). The CDR3 loop spans 15 amino acids. V shed 6 bases, J shed 3 bases, and the junction held 10 bases outside the gene matches. CDR3 nucleotide sequence: TGTGCCAGTAGGAGACAGGGCACAGAGGACACTGAAGCTTTCTTT. Residues: CASRRQGTEDTEAFF.

This chain uses TRBV4-1 with TRBJ1-2, with a tentative D call TRBD1 (5 bases). This CDR3 has 16 amino acids. Germline assignment: CDR1 MGHRA and CDR2 YSYEKL. V was cut by 6 bases and J by 3 bases, with 20 bases left in between. CDR3 sequence: CASRRGGRGSYYGYTF. The CDR3 coding sequence is TGCGCCAGCAGACGTGGAGGGCGGGGGTCCTACTATGGCTACACCTTC.

The CDR3 here is CASSFEAGGSYEQYF. CDR3 sequence (DNA): TGTGCCAGCAGCTTCGAGGCGGGAGGCTCCTACGAGCAGTACTTC. This chain links TRBV11-2 with TRBJ2-7, with 8 bases lining up with TRBD2. The V segment lost 3 bases and the J segment 0 bases; nucleotides outside the gene matches: 4. The CDR3 is made up of 15 amino acids. Germline CDR1 reads SGHAT; CDR2 reads FQNNGV. The variable domain in full, with the rest retrieved from reference TRBV11-2 and TRBJ2-7, is EAGVAQSPRYKIIEKRQSVAFWCNPISGHATLYWYQQILGQGPKLLIQFQNNGVVDDSQLPKDRFSAERLKGVDSTLKIQPAKLEDSAVYLCASSFEAGGSYEQYFGPGTRLTVT.

The chain is built from TRBV5-1 and TRBJ2-2, with D unclear. The V end was cut by 6 bases, the J end by 1 base, with 16 bases between. The CDR3 runs to 16 residues. Looked up from germline, CDR1 is SGHRS and CDR2 is YFSETQ. CDR3 residues: CASTHSSRKNTGELFF. The CDR3 DNA sequence: TGCGCCAGCACCCATAGTAGCCGAAAGAACACCGGGGAGCTGTTTTTT.

J is TRBJ2-3 and V is TRBV7-2; 13 bases line up with TRBD2. Trimming cost V 5 bases and J 2 bases; bases outside gene matches: 10. The CDR3 totals 18 residues. CDR1 SGHTA and CDR2 FQGNSA come from the germline V gene. CDR3 bases: TGTGCCAGCAGCCCCGGGACTAGCGGGACCTCCTACACAGATACGCAGTATTTT. Its translation: CASSPGTSGTSYTDTQYF.

The chain employs TRBV3-1 (or the pseudogene TRBV3-2) and TRBJ2-7; D might be TRBD2 (5 bases). Germline assignment: CDR1 LGHDT and CDR2 YNNKEL (reference sequence). V gave up 0 bases and J gave up 6 bases, with 9 bases separating them. CDR3 length equals 13 residues. As DNA, the CDR3 is TGTGCCAGCAGCCAAGATTTGGCGGGCGAGCAGTACTTC. The encoded protein is CASSQDLAGEQYF.

Only one count was recorded for this clone. The chain links TRBV11-2 to TRBJ2-4, with D tentatively TRBD2 (5 bases). This CDR3 contains 15 residues. The ends were cut back, 5 bases at V and 6 bases at J, with 17 bases in the middle. Per the germline V gene, CDR1 is SGHAT and CDR2 is FQNNGV. The CDR3 protein is CASSPAGLAGNIQYF. The CDR3 nucleotides read TGTGCCAGCAGCCCCGCGGGCCTGGCCGGAAACATTCAGTACTTC. The complete variable domain, with remaining parts taken from reference TRBV11-2 and TRBJ2-4, reads EAGVAQSPRYKIIEKRQSVAFWCNPISGHATLYWYQQILGQGPKLLIQFQNNGVVDDSQLPKDRFSAERLKGVDSTLKIQPAKLEDSAVYLCASSPAGLAGNIQYFGAGTRLSVL.

This chain uses TRBV7-9 with TRBJ1-2; a possible D gene is TRBD1 (6 bases). V was pared by 8 bases and J by 2 bases, with 15 bases between. In germline, CDR1 is SEHNR, CDR2 FQNEAQ (reference sequence). The CDR3 spans 14 residues. In nucleotides, the CDR3 is TGTGCCAGCGGCCAACAGGGAACCAACTATGGCTACACCTTC. Its protein product is CASGQQGTNYGYTF.

V and J are TRBV24-1 and TRBJ2-1; D gene ambiguous. This CDR3 has 13 amino acids. V lost 4 bases and J lost 8, with 11 bases in between. From germline, CDR1 is KGHDR and CDR2 SFDVKD. The CDR3 nucleotides are TGTGCCACCAGTGACTCAGGTCTGTATGAGCAGTTCTTC. It translates to CATSDSGLYEQFF.

This clone was detected a few times. The V call is TRBV4-1, the J call TRBJ2-3; D possibly corresponds to TRBD2 (5 bases). The CDR3 covers 16 residues. Germline values: CDR1 MGHRA, CDR2 YSYEKL. Trimming removed 0 bases at V and 6 bases at J, with 16 bases between. The CDR3 loop is CASSQDHGSRRDTQYF. CDR3 DNA sequence: TGCGCCAGCAGCCAAGATCACGGTAGCCGGAGGGATACGCAGTATTTT.

The V call is TRBV6-1, the J call TRBJ2-3, with 7 bases aligning to TRBD1. The CDR3 totals 16 residues. V trimming: 1 base; J trimming: 0 bases; junction bases outside the gene matches: 4. Germline V gene data show CDR1 as MNHNS and CDR2 as SASEGT. The CDR3 loop reads CASSEGDSFSTDTQYF. As DNA, the CDR3 is TGTGCCAGCAGTGAAGGGGACAGTTTTAGCACAGATACGCAGTATTTT.

The chain recombines TRBV7-8 with TRBJ1-2; 11 nucleotides agree with TRBD1. CDR1 and CDR2 (germline): SGHVS, FQNEAQ. The CDR3 spans 14 residues. The J segment lost 5 bases and the V segment lost 5 bases, leaving 4 bases of the junction unmatched. CDR3 in DNA: TGTGCCAGCAGCCCAAGGGACAGGGGGTATGGCTACACCTTC. Protein product: CASSPRDRGYGYTF.

The chain employs TRBV2 and TRBJ2-3, with TRBD2 identical over 7 bases. The CDR3 runs 13 residues. V dropped 4 bases and J dropped 4; count of bases not matched to a gene: 2. CDR1 is SNHLY and CDR2 is FYNNEI in the germline V gene. Here the CDR3 reads CASSGEGSDTQYF. The CDR3 DNA is TGTGCCAGCAGTGGGGAGGGATCAGATACGCAGTATTTT.